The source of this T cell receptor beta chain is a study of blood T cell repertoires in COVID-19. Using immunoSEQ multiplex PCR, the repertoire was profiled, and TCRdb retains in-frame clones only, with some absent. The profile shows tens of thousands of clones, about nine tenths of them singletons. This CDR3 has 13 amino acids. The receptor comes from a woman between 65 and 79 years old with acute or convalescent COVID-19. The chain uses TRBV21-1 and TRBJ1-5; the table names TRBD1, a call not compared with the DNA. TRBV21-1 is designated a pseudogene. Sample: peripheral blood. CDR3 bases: TGTGCCAGAACGCTCAGGCTTCGACAGCCCCAGCATTTT. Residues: CARTLRLRQPQHF.